This TCR beta chain was sequenced in a study of cytotoxic CD8 clonotypes in ibrutinib-treated CLL. Produced via immunoSEQ multiplex PCR; TCRdb's table is partial and in-frame only. The sample carries some 170,000 clones, roughly 88% recorded once. The CDR3 spans 15 residues. The germline V and J ends were trimmed by 4 bases and 0 bases, with 13 bases remaining between them. Germline CDR1 and CDR2: MNHEY and SMNVEV (reference sequence). This clonotype was sampled from a human donor with chronic lymphocytic leukemia. The specimen comprised PBMCs, sampled at disease progression, from a patient treated with ibrutinib. The V call is TRBV27, the J call TRBJ2-7, with D possibly TRBD1 on 5 matching bases. CDR3 loop: CASSSHTGASYEQYF. The CDR3 DNA is TGTGCCAGCAGTTCCCATACAGGCGCCTCCTACGAGCAGTACTTC.